This is a list of T cell receptor beta chains from one sample in a study of response to subunit inactivated influenza vaccine. Via MiXCR, TCRdb re-called the RT-PCR reads, giving one row per CDR3 protein. The sample has about 310,000 distinct CDR3 sequences; just over 20% are singletons. The source was PBMCs from blood, collected 21 months after vaccination. Receptors were obtained from a man between 50 and 75 years old who received an inactivated influenza vaccine. Both conserved end residues are part of each CDR3. The order of the fields is J gene, D gene, clone size, CDR3 length, V gene, CDR3 DNA, CDR3 protein. The D gene is left open where the match is weak. Clone size is shown for a subset of rows, as once, few, many or a class of expanded clone.

J gene: TRBJ2-3
D gene: .
clone size: .
CDR3 length: 15
V gene: TRBV28
CDR3 DNA: TGTGCCAGCAGGCGACGGACGCAAAGCACAGATACGCAGTATTTT
CDR3 protein: CASRRRTQSTDTQYF

J gene: TRBJ1-1
D gene: TRBD1
clone size: few
CDR3 length: 17
V gene: TRBV7-9
CDR3 DNA: TGTGCCAGCAGGAAAGGACAGGGGGCCACCATGAACACTGAAGCTTTCTTT
CDR3 protein: CASRKGQGATMNTEAFF

J gene: TRBJ1-4
D gene: .
clone size: .
CDR3 length: 12
V gene: TRBV14
CDR3 DNA: TGTGCCAGCAGCCAAGGGGGCCGGTTCCTGTTTTTT
CDR3 protein: CASSQGGRFLFF

J gene: TRBJ1-1
D gene: .
clone size: many
CDR3 length: 16
V gene: TRBV11-2
CDR3 DNA: TGTGCCAGCAGCCGAAGGCTGGCCAGACGGAACACTGAAGCTTTCTTT
CDR3 protein: CASSRRLARRNTEAFF

J gene: TRBJ1-2
D gene: .
clone size: .
CDR3 length: 14
V gene: TRBV28
CDR3 DNA: TGTGCCAGCAGTCCCAGTGGAGACAGCTATGGCTACACCTTC
CDR3 protein: CASSPSGDSYGYTF

J gene: TRBJ1-3
D gene: .
clone size: few
CDR3 length: 12
V gene: TRBV12-3/TRBV12-4
CDR3 DNA: TGTGCCAGCGGGCACTCTGGAAACACCATATATTTT
CDR3 protein: CASGHSGNTIYF

J gene: TRBJ2-1
D gene: .
clone size: few
CDR3 length: 17
V gene: TRBV10-3
CDR3 DNA: TGTGCCATCAGTGAGAATGGGGCAGCACTCTCCTACAATGAGCAGTTCTTC
CDR3 protein: CAISENGAALSYNEQFF

J gene: TRBJ1-3
D gene: .
clone size: few
CDR3 length: 12
V gene: TRBV11-2
CDR3 DNA: TGTGCCAGCAGCTTTTCTGGTGACACCATATATTTT
CDR3 protein: CASSFSGDTIYF

J gene: TRBJ1-2
D gene: .
clone size: .
CDR3 length: 13
V gene: TRBV20-1
CDR3 DNA: TGCAGTGCTAGAGATGAGGGGGGTAGAGGCTACACCTTC
CDR3 protein: CSARDEGGRGYTF

J gene: TRBJ1-5
D gene: .
clone size: many
CDR3 length: 15
V gene: TRBV28
CDR3 DNA: TGTGCCAGCAGTCAAGGGGTAGGCAGCAATCAGCCCCAGCATTTT
CDR3 protein: CASSQGVGSNQPQHF

J gene: TRBJ1-5
D gene: .
clone size: .
CDR3 length: 14
V gene: TRBV7-9
CDR3 DNA: TGTGCCAGCAGCGACCTCGCGGGCAATCAGCCCCAGCATTTT
CDR3 protein: CASSDLAGNQPQHF

J gene: TRBJ1-1
D gene: TRBD1
clone size: few
CDR3 length: 13
V gene: TRBV30
CDR3 DNA: TGTGCCTGGAGTGAAACCGGGACAGGGGAAGCTTTCTTT
CDR3 protein: CAWSETGTGEAFF

J gene: TRBJ1-6
D gene: .
clone size: many
CDR3 length: 19
V gene: TRBV9
CDR3 DNA: TGTGCCAGCAGCGTTGACCGGGACGGATTCCTTCTCTATAATTCACCCCTCCACTTT
CDR3 protein: CASSVDRDGFLLYNSPLHF

J gene: TRBJ2-7
D gene: TRBD1
clone size: .
CDR3 length: 15
V gene: TRBV4-2
CDR3 DNA: TGTGCCAGCAGTCTCTTTGGACAGGGCTTCTACGAGCAGTACTTC
CDR3 protein: CASSLFGQGFYEQYF

J gene: TRBJ1-1
D gene: .
clone size: .
CDR3 length: 13
V gene: TRBV19
CDR3 DNA: TGTGCCAGTCGGAATTTACTTTCCGAGGGAGCTTTCTTT
CDR3 protein: CASRNLLSEGAFF

J gene: TRBJ2-7
D gene: TRBD1
clone size: few
CDR3 length: 13
V gene: TRBV4-3
CDR3 DNA: TGCGCCAGCAGCCCGCGGACAGGGGACGAGCAGTACTTC
CDR3 protein: CASSPRTGDEQYF

J gene: TRBJ1-6
D gene: TRBD1
clone size: .
CDR3 length: 15
V gene: TRBV2
CDR3 DNA: TGTGCCAGCAGTGGGGGGACAGGGAATAATTCACCCCTCCACTTT
CDR3 protein: CASSGGTGNNSPLHF

J gene: TRBJ2-5
D gene: .
clone size: few
CDR3 length: 11
V gene: TRBV5-1
CDR3 DNA: TGCGCCAGCAGTCGGGACGAGACCCAGTACTTC
CDR3 protein: CASSRDETQYF

J gene: TRBJ1-1
D gene: TRBD1
clone size: few
CDR3 length: 13
V gene: TRBV6-2/TRBV6-3
CDR3 DNA: TGTGCCACCAAACAGGGGGTGGACACTGAAGCTTTCTTT
CDR3 protein: CATKQGVDTEAFF

J gene: TRBJ1-5
D gene: .
clone size: few
CDR3 length: 16
V gene: TRBV4-2
CDR3 DNA: TGTGCCAGCAGCCCCATGGGGGGCGGGGTGAATCAGCCCCAGCATTTT
CDR3 protein: CASSPMGGGVNQPQHF

J gene: TRBJ2-3
D gene: TRBD2
clone size: few
CDR3 length: 14
V gene: TRBV3-1
CDR3 DNA: TGTGCCAGCAGCCTCGGGGGGGTCACAGATACGCAGTATTTT
CDR3 protein: CASSLGGVTDTQYF

J gene: TRBJ1-1
D gene: .
clone size: few
CDR3 length: 12
V gene: TRBV20-1
CDR3 DNA: TGCAGTGCTAAAGTCGGTGGGCTCGAAGCTTTCTTT
CDR3 protein: CSAKVGGLEAFF

J gene: TRBJ2-1
D gene: TRBD2
clone size: .
CDR3 length: 14
V gene: TRBV12-3/TRBV12-4
CDR3 DNA: TGTGCCAGCAGTTTTGGGACTAGCGCCAATGAGCAGTTCTTC
CDR3 protein: CASSFGTSANEQFF

J gene: TRBJ1-5
D gene: .
clone size: few
CDR3 length: 14
V gene: TRBV19
CDR3 DNA: TGTGCCAGTAGGCAAACAGGGTACTCTCAGCCCCAGCATTTT
CDR3 protein: CASRQTGYSQPQHF

J gene: TRBJ2-7
D gene: TRBD2
clone size: .
CDR3 length: 16
V gene: TRBV27
CDR3 DNA: TGTGCCAGCAGTCCTTACCCGGGGGGGGCTTCCTACGAGCAGTACTTC
CDR3 protein: CASSPYPGGASYEQYF

J gene: TRBJ1-2
D gene: TRBD1
clone size: few
CDR3 length: 13
V gene: TRBV5-6
CDR3 DNA: TGTGCCAGCCGTGAACAGGGGGCTAAGGGCTACACCTTC
CDR3 protein: CASREQGAKGYTF

J gene: TRBJ1-4
D gene: .
clone size: few
CDR3 length: 14
V gene: TRBV20-1
CDR3 DNA: TGCAGTGCCACCACAGGGTCCTTGAGTGAAAAACTGTTTTTT
CDR3 protein: CSATTGSLSEKLFF

J gene: TRBJ2-1
D gene: .
clone size: few
CDR3 length: 14
V gene: TRBV5-6
CDR3 DNA: TGTGCCAGCAGCCCATGGGACATGTACAATGAGCAGTTCTTC
CDR3 protein: CASSPWDMYNEQFF

J gene: TRBJ1-1
D gene: TRBD1
clone size: .
CDR3 length: 15
V gene: TRBV28
CDR3 DNA: TGTGCCAGCAGCCTGGGACAGGGGCGATACACTGAAGCTTTCTTT
CDR3 protein: CASSLGQGRYTEAFF

J gene: TRBJ2-1
D gene: .
clone size: few
CDR3 length: 14
V gene: TRBV3-1
CDR3 DNA: TGTGCCAGCAGCTTGGAACGGGGTTACAATGAGCAGTTCTTC
CDR3 protein: CASSLERGYNEQFF

J gene: TRBJ1-5
D gene: .
clone size: .
CDR3 length: 13
V gene: TRBV20-1
CDR3 DNA: TGCAGTGCTAGAGATCCGGGGGGTCAGCCCCAGCATTTT
CDR3 protein: CSARDPGGQPQHF

J gene: TRBJ1-1
D gene: .
clone size: .
CDR3 length: 15
V gene: TRBV20-1
CDR3 DNA: TGCAGTGGGATCCGGGACCCTAGGGGGAACACTGAAGCTTTCTTT
CDR3 protein: CSGIRDPRGNTEAFF

J gene: TRBJ1-1
D gene: .
clone size: many
CDR3 length: 12
V gene: TRBV29-1
CDR3 DNA: TGCAGCGTTAGACACCCGAACACTGAAGCTTTCTTT
CDR3 protein: CSVRHPNTEAFF

J gene: TRBJ2-1
D gene: .
clone size: .
CDR3 length: 13
V gene: TRBV12-3/TRBV12-4
CDR3 DNA: TGTGCCAGCAGTTTGACTCGGTACAATGAGCAGTTCTTC
CDR3 protein: CASSLTRYNEQFF

J gene: TRBJ2-7
D gene: .
clone size: .
CDR3 length: 13
V gene: TRBV11-2
CDR3 DNA: TGTGCCAGCAGCTTAGAGACAAAAGGCGAGCAGTACTTC
CDR3 protein: CASSLETKGEQYF

J gene: TRBJ1-1
D gene: TRBD1
clone size: few
CDR3 length: 13
V gene: TRBV30
CDR3 DNA: TGTGCCTGGAGAGACAGGGGGCGCACTGAAGCTTTCTTT
CDR3 protein: CAWRDRGRTEAFF

J gene: TRBJ2-5
D gene: .
clone size: .
CDR3 length: 13
V gene: TRBV5-6
CDR3 DNA: TGTGCCAGCAGCCCGCTCGAGCAAGAGACCCAGTACTTC
CDR3 protein: CASSPLEQETQYF

J gene: TRBJ2-5
D gene: TRBD1
clone size: .
CDR3 length: 13
V gene: TRBV12-3/TRBV12-4
CDR3 DNA: TGTGCCAGCAGTACCCGACAGGGGTGGACCCAGTACTTC
CDR3 protein: CASSTRQGWTQYF

J gene: TRBJ1-1
D gene: .
clone size: many
CDR3 length: 15
V gene: TRBV7-9
CDR3 DNA: TGTGCCAGCAGCTTAGCGACACACTCAAACACTGAAGCTTTCTTT
CDR3 protein: CASSLATHSNTEAFF

J gene: TRBJ1-1
D gene: .
clone size: .
CDR3 length: 14
V gene: TRBV20-1
CDR3 DNA: TGCAGTGCTAGTGCGCCAGGCAGAAACACTGAAGCTTTCTTT
CDR3 protein: CSASAPGRNTEAFF

J gene: TRBJ2-2
D gene: .
clone size: .
CDR3 length: 12
V gene: TRBV29-1
CDR3 DNA: TGCAGCGCCGGAATGTCTACCGGGGAGCTGTTTTTT
CDR3 protein: CSAGMSTGELFF

J gene: TRBJ1-2
D gene: .
clone size: .
CDR3 length: 15
V gene: TRBV5-1
CDR3 DNA: TGCGCCAGCAGCTTTTCGGGAGACCGTAACTATGGCTACACCTTC
CDR3 protein: CASSFSGDRNYGYTF

J gene: TRBJ1-2
D gene: TRBD1
clone size: many
CDR3 length: 15
V gene: TRBV4-2
CDR3 DNA: TGTGCCAGCAGCCAAGTGACAGGGGCGGACTATGGCTACACCTTC
CDR3 protein: CASSQVTGADYGYTF

J gene: TRBJ2-3
D gene: TRBD2
clone size: .
CDR3 length: 15
V gene: TRBV10-3
CDR3 DNA: TGTGCCATCAGTATGACTAGCGGGAGTGCAGATACGCAGTATTTT
CDR3 protein: CAISMTSGSADTQYF

J gene: TRBJ1-5
D gene: .
clone size: many
CDR3 length: 15
V gene: TRBV19
CDR3 DNA: TGTGCCAGTAACCCCGGGGGTAGCAGCGGTCTGCCCCAGCATTTT
CDR3 protein: CASNPGGSSGLPQHF

J gene: TRBJ1-1
D gene: TRBD1
clone size: few
CDR3 length: 14
V gene: TRBV25-1
CDR3 DNA: TGTGCCAGCAGGGGACAGACTATGAACACTGAAGCTTTCTTT
CDR3 protein: CASRGQTMNTEAFF

J gene: TRBJ2-7
D gene: TRBD1
clone size: once
CDR3 length: 15
V gene: TRBV24-1
CDR3 DNA: TGTGCCACCAGTCTATCCGGGACAGGGACCGACGAGCAGTACTTC
CDR3 protein: CATSLSGTGTDEQYF

J gene: TRBJ1-1
D gene: .
clone size: few
CDR3 length: 16
V gene: TRBV4-1
CDR3 DNA: TGCGCCAGCAGCCAAGATTATTTCAGGGTAGGCACTGAAGCTTTCTTT
CDR3 protein: CASSQDYFRVGTEAFF

J gene: TRBJ1-4
D gene: .
clone size: few
CDR3 length: 13
V gene: TRBV5-5
CDR3 DNA: TGTGCCAGCAGCTTGGCCGTGAATGAAAAACTGTTTTTT
CDR3 protein: CASSLAVNEKLFF

J gene: TRBJ2-3
D gene: .
clone size: .
CDR3 length: 15
V gene: TRBV3-1
CDR3 DNA: TGTGCCAGCAGCCAAACCCGGGGCCTCACAGATACGCAGTATTTT
CDR3 protein: CASSQTRGLTDTQYF

J gene: TRBJ2-3
D gene: .
clone size: once
CDR3 length: 13
V gene: TRBV20-1
CDR3 DNA: TGCAGTGCTAGACTGGACGGCACAGATACGCAGTATTTT
CDR3 protein: CSARLDGTDTQYF

J gene: TRBJ2-2
D gene: TRBD2
clone size: .
CDR3 length: 20
V gene: TRBV7-6
CDR3 DNA: TGTGCCAGCAGCCTTAAAGGCGGGAGCGGGCACAAACAGAACACCGGGGAGCTGTTTTTT
CDR3 protein: CASSLKGGSGHKQNTGELFF

J gene: TRBJ2-2
D gene: TRBD1
clone size: .
CDR3 length: 17
V gene: TRBV4-1
CDR3 DNA: TGCGCCAGCAGCCCACTTTGGACAGGGGCGAACACCGGGGAGCTGTTTTTT
CDR3 protein: CASSPLWTGANTGELFF

J gene: TRBJ1-1
D gene: .
clone size: few
CDR3 length: 16
V gene: TRBV5-1
CDR3 DNA: TGCGCCAGCAGCTTGAGCTATGGACACATGAACACTGAAGCTTTCTTT
CDR3 protein: CASSLSYGHMNTEAFF

J gene: TRBJ1-2
D gene: .
clone size: many
CDR3 length: 18
V gene: TRBV5-1
CDR3 DNA: TGCGCCAGCAGCTTGGAGTATTCATGGGGGGTTTCTAACTATGGCTACACCTTC
CDR3 protein: CASSLEYSWGVSNYGYTF